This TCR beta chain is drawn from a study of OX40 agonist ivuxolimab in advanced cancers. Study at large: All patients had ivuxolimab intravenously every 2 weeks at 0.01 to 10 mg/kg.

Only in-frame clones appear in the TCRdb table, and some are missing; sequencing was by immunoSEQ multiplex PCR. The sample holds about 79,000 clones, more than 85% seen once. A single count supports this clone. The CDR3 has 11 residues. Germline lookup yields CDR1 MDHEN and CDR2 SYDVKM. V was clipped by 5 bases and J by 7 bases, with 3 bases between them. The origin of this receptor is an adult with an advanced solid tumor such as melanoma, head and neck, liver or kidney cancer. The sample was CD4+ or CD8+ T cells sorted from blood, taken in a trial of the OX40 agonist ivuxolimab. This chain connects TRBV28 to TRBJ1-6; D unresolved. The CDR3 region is CASSPNSPLHF. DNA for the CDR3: TGTGCCAGCAGTCCGAATTCACCCCTCCACTTT.